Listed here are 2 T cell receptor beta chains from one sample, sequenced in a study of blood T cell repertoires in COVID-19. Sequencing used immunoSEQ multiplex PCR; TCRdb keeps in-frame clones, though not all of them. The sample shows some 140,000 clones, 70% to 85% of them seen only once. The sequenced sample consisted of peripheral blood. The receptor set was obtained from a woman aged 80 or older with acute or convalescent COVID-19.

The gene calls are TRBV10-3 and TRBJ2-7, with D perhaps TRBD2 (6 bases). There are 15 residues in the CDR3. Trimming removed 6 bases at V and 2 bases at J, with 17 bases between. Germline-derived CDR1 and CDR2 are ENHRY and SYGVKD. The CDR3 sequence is CAISGWGDRAYEQYF. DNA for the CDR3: TGTGCCATCAGCGGCTGGGGGGACCGCGCCTACGAGCAGTACTTC.

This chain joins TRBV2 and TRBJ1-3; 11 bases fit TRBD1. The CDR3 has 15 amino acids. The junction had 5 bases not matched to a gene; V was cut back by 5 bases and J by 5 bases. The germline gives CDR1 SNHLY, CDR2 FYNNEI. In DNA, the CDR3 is TGTGCCAGCAGTAACCGGGACAGGGGGAGAAACACCATATATTTT. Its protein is CASSNRDRGRNTIYF.